Shown below are 7 T cell receptor beta chains from a single sample sequenced in a study of blood T cell repertoires in COVID-19 (dated by TCRdb to the early 2020s). Library method: the immunoSEQ multiplex PCR assay. Drawn from immuneACCESS, this table holds only the in-frame rearrangements with V and J called that TCRdb kept. Clones are partly lost; checked studies trace under half to an unresolved V gene and leave the rest unexplained. This sample holds roughly 300,000 clones; 65% to 85% were observed only once. Roughly 1.5% of the sample goes to the ten largest clones. Sequencing was performed on peripheral blood. The receptors here all came from a human donor with COVID-19, enrolled during active disease. The donor label of this sample is uncertain.

V and J are TRBV27 and TRBJ1-2; tentatively, D is TRBD1 (5 bases). Germline lookup yields CDR1 MNHEY and CDR2 SMNVEV (reference sequence). The length of the CDR3 is 13 residues. Deletions cut 3 bases from V and 4 bases from J, with 9 bases between. CDR3 sequence: CASSFRVGYGYTF. The CDR3 coding sequence is TGTGCCAGCAGTTTCAGGGTAGGCTATGGCTACACCTTC.

Notes on this clone: Its ends do not fully match the called genes, so a read error is possible. The chain couples TRBV30 to TRBJ2-6; TRBD1 matches 9 bases. The CDR3 totals 17 residues. Germline V gene lookup returns CDR1 GTSNPN and CDR2 SVGIG (reference sequence). The CDR3 spells CAWTRDRVSRGANVLTF. CDR3 nucleotide sequence: TGTGCTTGGACCCGGGACAGGGTTAGCCGTGGGGCCAACGTCCTGACTTTC. Based on the CDR3 plus reference TRBV30 and TRBJ2-6, the full variable domain is SQTIHQWPATLVQPVGSPLSLECTVEGTSNPNLYWYRQAAGRGLQLLFYSVGIGQISSEVPQNLSASRPQDRQFILSSKKLLLSDSGFYLCAWTRDRVSRGANVLTFGAGSRLTVL.

This chain links TRBV6-1 with TRBJ2-3; 10 bases are a match to TRBD2. V shed 1 base, J shed 2 bases, and the junction held 6 bases outside the gene matches. CDR3 length: 17 residues. CDR1 MNHNS and CDR2 SASEGT come from the germline V gene. In DNA, the CDR3 is TGTGCCAGCAGTGAAGGTCGAGCGGGGGGGGCCACAGATACGCAGTATTTT. Its protein product is CASSEGRAGGATDTQYF.

The chain combines TRBV2 with TRBJ2-7; D not resolved. The CDR3 is made up of 12 amino acids. V lost 6 bases and J 4 bases, leaving 10 bases between the germline ends. Germline CDR1 SNHLY, CDR2 FYNNEI. CDR3 sequence reads: CASSVTRYEQYF. The CDR3 DNA is TGTGCCAGCAGCGTAACTCGATACGAGCAGTACTTC.

The genes are TRBV5-6 and TRBJ1-4; TRBD1 matches at 7 bases. V trimming: 4 bases; J trimming: 2 bases; junction bases outside the gene matches: 5. The CDR3 sequence is 15 residues long. Germline CDR1 reads SGHDT; CDR2 reads YYEEEE. The CDR3 DNA sequence: TGTGCCAGCAGCCCTCCGGGACAGACTAATGAAAAACTGTTTTTT. Translation: CASSPPGQTNEKLFF.

The chain is built from TRBV28 and TRBJ1-5, with TRBD1 matching over 9 bases. Germline CDR1 reads MDHEN; CDR2 reads SYDVKM. After removal of 2 bases from V and 6 bases from J, the junction contained 5 bases not matched to a gene. The CDR3 is made up of 15 amino acids. The CDR3 reads CASSLPGQGLQPQHF. DNA of the CDR3: TGTGCCAGCAGTTTACCCGGACAGGGGCTTCAGCCCCAGCATTTT.

J is TRBJ2-3 and V is TRBV7-9; the D is unclear. The germline V gene has CDR1 SEHNR and CDR2 FQNEAQ (reference sequence). V dropped 7 bases and J dropped 6 bases, with 11 bases sitting between them. The CDR3 runs to 12 residues. CDR3 amino acids: CASNRLEDTQYF. CDR3 sequence (DNA): TGTGCCAGCAACCGTCTTGAGGATACGCAGTATTTT.